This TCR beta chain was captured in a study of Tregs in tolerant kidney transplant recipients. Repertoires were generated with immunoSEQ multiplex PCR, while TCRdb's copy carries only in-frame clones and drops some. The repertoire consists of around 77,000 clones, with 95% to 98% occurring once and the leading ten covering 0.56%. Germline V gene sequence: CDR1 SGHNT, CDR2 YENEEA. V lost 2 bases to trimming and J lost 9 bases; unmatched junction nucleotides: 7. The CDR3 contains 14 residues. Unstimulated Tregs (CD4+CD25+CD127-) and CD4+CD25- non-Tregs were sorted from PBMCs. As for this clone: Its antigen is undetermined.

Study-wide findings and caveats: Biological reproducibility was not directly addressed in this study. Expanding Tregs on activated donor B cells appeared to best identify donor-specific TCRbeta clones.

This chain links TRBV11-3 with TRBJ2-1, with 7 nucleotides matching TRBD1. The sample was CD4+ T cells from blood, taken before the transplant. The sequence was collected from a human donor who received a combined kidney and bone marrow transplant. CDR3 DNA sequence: TGTGCCAGCAGCTTAACTACAGGGGCGGGTGAGCAGTTCTTC. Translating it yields CASSLTTGAGEQFF. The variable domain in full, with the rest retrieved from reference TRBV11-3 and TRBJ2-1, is EAGVVQSPRYKIIEKKQPVAFWCNPISGHNTLYWYLQNLGQGPELLIRYENEEAVDDSQLPKDRFSAERLKGVDSTLKIQPAELGDSAVYLCASSLTTGAGEQFFGPGTRLTVL.